Sequencing of this T cell receptor (beta chain) was carried out in a study of T cell clones after liver transplantation. Study outcomes and limitations: Conclusions were preliminary, with small, heterogeneous patient groups.

The data were produced by immunoSEQ multiplex PCR, yet TCRdb's version contains in-frame clones alone and is incomplete. Counted here are roughly 100,000 clones, around 80% occurring once; the ten biggest clones make up approximately 2.8%. Comment on this clone: Its matching antigen is unknown.

The CDR3 contains 14 residues. V dropped 4 bases and J dropped 0 bases, with 10 bases sitting between them. Germline V lookup: CDR1 SGHTA, CDR2 FQGNSA. The TCR was taken from a human patient who received a liver transplant. A subset of T cells may come from the graft donor. The chain recombines TRBV7-2 with TRBJ2-7, with a weak D call TRBD2 (5 bases). The sequencing here drew on CD4+ T cells from blood, taken approximately 50 months after liver transplant. CDR3 in DNA: TGTGCCAGCAGCTCGGACTCGTCCTCCTACGAGCAGTACTTC. The encoded protein is CASSSDSSSYEQYF.